A selection of T cell receptor beta chains follows, all from one sample in a study of T cells after yellow fever vaccination. Each CDR3 protein is one row after TCRdb ran MiXCR on the 5' RACE reads. The sample includes roughly 85,000 distinct CDR3 sequences, about an eighth of them seen just once. Material: CD8+ T cells not binding an NS4B(214-222) dextramer, sorted from PBMCs, obtained 21 days after the first yellow fever vaccination. The receptors stem from a young man who received the YFV17D yellow fever vaccine. Both conserved end residues are part of each CDR3. A D gene is named only where the DNA matches it firmly. Clone size is given for some rows only: seen once, a few or many times, or a class if the clone is expanded.

TRBD2 | few | TRBJ2-3 | TRBV6-1 | TGTGCCAGCAGTCGTCTAGCGGGGGCCACAGATACGCAGTATTTT | CASSRLAGATDTQYF
- | - | TRBJ2-1 | TRBV28 | TGTGCCAGCAGTTTGATGGGGGCCGGGGATGAGCAGTTCTTC | CASSLMGAGDEQFF
TRBD2 | few | TRBJ2-5 | TRBV11-2 | TGTGCCAGCAGCCCCCTAGAGCGGGGGTTAATGGAGACCCAGTACTTC | CASSPLERGLMETQYF
TRBD2 | few | TRBJ2-7 | TRBV27 | TGTGCCAGCGGACTTAGCGGGGGGGCCTACGAGCAGTACTTC | CASGLSGGAYEQYF
TRBD1 | many | TRBJ2-5 | TRBV11-1 | TGTGCCAGCAGCTTAGAAGCCAGACAGGGGCGAACCCAAGAGACCCAGTACTTC | CASSLEARQGRTQETQYF
TRBD1 | - | TRBJ1-2 | TRBV4-3 | TGCGCCAGCAGCCAAGAAGGGACAGTACGTAACTATGGCTACACCTTC | CASSQEGTVRNYGYTF
- | few | TRBJ2-3 | TRBV6-6 | TGTGCCACCCAACCCCCGGATCCAGATACGCAGTATTTT | CATQPPDPDTQYF
- | few | TRBJ2-3 | TRBV7-3 | TGTGCCAGCAGCCTATGGGGCAGGGGAGTCACAGATACGCAGTATTTT | CASSLWGRGVTDTQYF
- | - | TRBJ2-2 | TRBV2 | TGTGCCTGCAGTTGGCCCTCATCAGGGGACACCGGGGAGCTGTTTTTT | CACSWPSSGDTGELFF
- | - | TRBJ2-2 | TRBV4-3 | TGCGCCAGCAGCCAAGATCTGGGCGGGGCGAACACCGGGGAGCTGTTTTTT | CASSQDLGGANTGELFF
- | - | TRBJ2-1 | TRBV4-3 | TGCGCCAGCAGCCAAGCAGGGCGGCTACCAGATGAGCAGTTCTTC | CASSQAGRLPDEQFF
TRBD2 | few | TRBJ2-1 | TRBV19 | TGTGCCAGTAGTATTAATAGCGGGGCCGCTGAGCAGTTCTTC | CASSINSGAAEQFF
TRBD2 | - | TRBJ2-3 | TRBV4-3 | TGCGCCAGCAGCCAAGGACTAGCGGGGGGGCCTAGCACAGATACGCAGTATTTT | CASSQGLAGGPSTDTQYF
TRBD2 | few | TRBJ2-1 | TRBV11-3 | TGTGCCAGCAGCGTTCGGACTAGCGGGGTAGTCAATGAGCAGTTCTTC | CASSVRTSGVVNEQFF